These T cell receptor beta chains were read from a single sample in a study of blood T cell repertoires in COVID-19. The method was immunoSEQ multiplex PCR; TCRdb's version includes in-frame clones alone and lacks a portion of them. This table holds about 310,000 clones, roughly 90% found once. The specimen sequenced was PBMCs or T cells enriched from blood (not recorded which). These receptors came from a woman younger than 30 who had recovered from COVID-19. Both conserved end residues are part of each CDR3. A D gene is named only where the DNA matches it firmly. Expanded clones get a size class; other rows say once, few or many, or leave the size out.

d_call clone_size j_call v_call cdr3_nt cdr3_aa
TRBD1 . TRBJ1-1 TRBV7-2 TGTGCCAGCAACGACAGGGTTGGGGAAGCTTTCTTT CASNDRVGEAFF
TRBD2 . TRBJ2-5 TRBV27 TGTGCCAGCAGCCGTCAAGCGGGGGGGAGGGAGACCCAGTACTTC CASSRQAGGRETQYF
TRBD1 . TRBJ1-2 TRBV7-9 TGTGCCTCCTCCGGGACAGCCTACGGCTACACCTTC CASSGTAYGYTF
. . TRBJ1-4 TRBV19 TGTGCCAGTAGTGTGAGCCGGATGGGGCTGGGTGAAAAACTGTTTTTT CASSVSRMGLGEKLFF
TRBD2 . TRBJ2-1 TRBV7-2 TGTGCCAGCAGCTTAGGCGGCGGGAGGTACGGGAATGAGCAGTTCTTC CASSLGGGRYGNEQFF
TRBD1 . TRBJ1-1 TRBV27 TGTGCCAGCAGTTTCAGGGGGAGTACTGAAGCTTTCTTT CASSFRGSTEAFF
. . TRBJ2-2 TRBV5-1 TGCGCCAGCAGCTTACCGACAGGGAACACCGGGGAGCTGTTTTTT CASSLPTGNTGELFF
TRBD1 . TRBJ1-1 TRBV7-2 TGTGCCAGCAGCTTAGACAGGGGTTACACTGAAGCTTTCTTT CASSLDRGYTEAFF
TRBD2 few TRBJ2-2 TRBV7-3 TGTGCCAGCAGCCCAGGACTAGCGGGCGGGGAGCTGTTTTTT CASSPGLAGGELFF
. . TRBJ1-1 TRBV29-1 TGCAGCGTTGCCGAGGGAGAGGTGGGGACTGAAGCTTTCTTT CSVAEGEVGTEAFF
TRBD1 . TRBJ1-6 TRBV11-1 TGTGCCAGCAGCTCGAACAGGGGTGGGAATTCACCCCTCCACTTT CASSSNRGGNSPLHF
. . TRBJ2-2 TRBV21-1 TGTGCCAGCAGCAAAGCATACAGGGGTCCAATTGCGGGAGGGGACACCGGGGAGCTGTTTTTT CASSKAYRGPIAGGDTGELFF
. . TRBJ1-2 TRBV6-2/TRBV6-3 TGTGCCAGCAGTTCAGGTTCGGTGGATGGCTACACCTTC CASSSGSVDGYTF
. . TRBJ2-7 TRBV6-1 TGTGCCAGCAGTGAAAGTAGTCCTTACGAGCAGTACTTC CASSESSPYEQYF
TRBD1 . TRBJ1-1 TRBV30 TGTGCCTACGGGACAGGGGGCACTGAAGCTTTCTTT CAYGTGGTEAFF
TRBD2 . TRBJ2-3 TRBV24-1 TGTGCCACCAGTGATCTCGGGGGGGGCGCAGATACGCAGTATTTT CATSDLGGGADTQYF
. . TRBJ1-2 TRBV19 TGTGCCAGTAGTTCGGGAGTTCATGGCTACACCTTC CASSSGVHGYTF
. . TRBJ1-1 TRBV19 TGTGCCAGTAGTAATATACCAGGGTACACTGAAGCTTTCTTT CASSNIPGYTEAFF
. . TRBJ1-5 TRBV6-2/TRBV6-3 TGTGCCAGCACCCCGGACAGTTCCAATCAGCCCCAGCATTTT CASTPDSSNQPQHF
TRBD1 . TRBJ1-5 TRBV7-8 TGTGCCAGCAGGTCCGGGACAGTTAGCAATCAGCCCCAGCATTTT CASRSGTVSNQPQHF
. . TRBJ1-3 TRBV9 TGTGCCAGCAGCGGACAGGGAAACACCATATATTTT CASSGQGNTIYF
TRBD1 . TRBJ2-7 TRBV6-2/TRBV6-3 TGTGCCAGCAGTTACTCGTTTATAGGGGGCCGGAACTACGAGCAGTACTTC CASSYSFIGGRNYEQYF
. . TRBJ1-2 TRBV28 TGTGCCAGCAGTTTTCGACAGTATGGCTACACCTTC CASSFRQYGYTF
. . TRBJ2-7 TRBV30 TGTGCCTGGAGTGTCCTCTCGGGCCCAGAGGGCTACGAGCAGTACTTC CAWSVLSGPEGYEQYF
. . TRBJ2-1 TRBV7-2 TGTGCCAGCAGCTTAGGAAGTCCCCTCTCGGGGTACAATGAGCAGTTCTTC CASSLGSPLSGYNEQFF
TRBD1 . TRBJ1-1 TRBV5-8 TGTGCCAGCAGGAGCCCAGGGGGCTGGACTGAAGCTTTCTTT CASRSPGGWTEAFF
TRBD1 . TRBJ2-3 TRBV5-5 TGTGCCAGCAGCGCGATACAGGGGGCGCTAAGGTTTGGCCCAGATACGCAGTATTTT CASSAIQGALRFGPDTQYF
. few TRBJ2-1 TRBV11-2 TGTGCCAGCAGCCCTTACCCTTCTCGCGGCCTACTTTACAATGAGCAGTTCTTC CASSPYPSRGLLYNEQFF
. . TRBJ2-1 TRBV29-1 TGCAGCGGCACTAGGGACAATGAGCAGTTCTTC CSGTRDNEQFF
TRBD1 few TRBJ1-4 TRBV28 TGTGCCAGTCGGACAGGGGGCGACCCTAATGAAAAACTGTTTTTT CASRTGGDPNEKLFF
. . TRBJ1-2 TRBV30 TGTGCCTGGAGCCCGCGAGTCGCGAGCCAAAGATATGGCTACACCTTC CAWSPRVASQRYGYTF
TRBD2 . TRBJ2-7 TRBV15 TGTGCCACCAAACCTCGGGGGGGTAGTTACGAGCAGTACTTC CATKPRGGSYEQYF
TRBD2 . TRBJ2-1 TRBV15 TGTGCCACCAGCCGAAGGACTAGCGATGAGCAGTTCTTC CATSRRTSDEQFF
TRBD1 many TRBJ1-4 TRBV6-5 TGTGCCAGCAGCGGGACAGGGGGTTATGAAAAACTGTTTTTT CASSGTGGYEKLFF
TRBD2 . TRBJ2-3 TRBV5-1 TGCGCCAGCAGCTTGAGATCTGGCCCAGCGGGGGGCCCCTCGATTCGCGCAGATACGCAGTATTTT CASSLRSGPAGGPSIRADTQYF
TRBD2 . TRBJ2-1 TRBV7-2 TGTGCCAGCAGCCCATACTCGACTAGCGCCTCCGGGGGGGAGCAGTTCTTC CASSPYSTSASGGEQFF
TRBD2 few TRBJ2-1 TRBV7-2 TGTGCCAGCAGCTTAAGTCTAGCGGCCAATGAGCAGTTCTTC CASSLSLAANEQFF
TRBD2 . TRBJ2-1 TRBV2 TGTGCCAGCAGTGAAGGGGGGGGGATCTTGGACAATGAGCAGTTCTTC CASSEGGGILDNEQFF
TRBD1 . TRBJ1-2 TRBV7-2 TGTGCCAGCAGCTTAACGGGACAGGGGGGCTATGGCTACACCTTC CASSLTGQGGYGYTF
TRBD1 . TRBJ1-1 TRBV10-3 TGTGCCTCAACAGGCCCGGGACAGGGGGCTTACGCTGAAGCTTTCTTT CASTGPGQGAYAEAFF